These 25 T cell receptor beta chains were sequenced from one sample in a study of cytomegalovirus exposure and HLA in healthy donors (dated by TCRdb to about 2017). Libraries were made using the immunoSEQ multiplex PCR assay. The multiplex PCR relied on a mix of 60 forward primers for TCR Vbeta segments and 13 reverse primers for TCR Jbeta segments. Drawn from immuneACCESS, this table holds only the in-frame rearrangements with V and J called that TCRdb kept. Clones are partly lost; checked studies trace under half to an unresolved V gene and leave the rest unexplained. This sample has 85,000 to 130,000 clones in its table, and nearly 80% of those were observed once. The leading ten clones occupy 5% to 6.5% of the sample. Sequenced material: PBMCs. All receptors derive from a man in his sixties in good health and CMV-seropositive.

Of note for this clone: One junction end disagrees with the germline gene, perhaps due to a read error. The chain combines TRBV5-1 with TRBJ1-1; 7 bases map to TRBD1. The CDR3 has 15 residues. Germline CDR1 SGHRS, CDR2 YFSETQ. The CDR3 bases are TGCGCCTGCAGGTTTAATGACAGGGCCTTCACTGAAGCTTTCTTT. It codes for CACRFNDRAFTEAFF.

This chain uses TRBV5-1 with TRBJ2-5, with 7 bases that match TRBD1. The J call may be incorrect, as the DNA end agrees better with TRBJ2-7. CDR3 length: 14 residues. Germline CDR1 and CDR2: SGHRS and YFSETQ. The CDR3 nucleotides are TGCGCCAGCAGCTTGACAGGGGAAGCCTACGAGCAGTACTTC. Translation gives CASSLTGEAYEQYF.

The chain has TRBV4-1 and TRBJ1-1; 8 bases agree with TRBD1. From germline, CDR1 is MGHRA and CDR2 YSYEKL. The CDR3 runs to 15 residues. V dropped 5 bases and J dropped 1; count of bases not matched to a gene: 6. The chain's CDR3 is CASSGTTGENTEAFF. CDR3 DNA sequence: TGCGCCAGCAGCGGAACGACAGGGGAGAACACTGAAGCTTTCTTT.

This clone was picked up a small number of times. The chain links TRBV19 to TRBJ1-1; D is unclear. The CDR3 consists of 13 residues. Trimming pared 3 bases from V and 3 bases from J, leaving 8 bases between. Germline V gene sequence: CDR1 LNHDA, CDR2 SQIVND (reference sequence). For the CDR3, the DNA is TGTGCCAGTAGTATCACCGGGGACACTGAAGCTTTCTTT. Translation gives CASSITGDTEAFF.

V gene TRBV7-3 combines with J gene TRBJ2-1; a weak D match, TRBD2 (6 bases). This CDR3 has 15 amino acids. With 5 bases removed from V and 4 bases from J, the gap between germline ends came to 15 bases. Germline V lookup: CDR1 SGHTA, CDR2 FQGTGA. The DNA for the CDR3 is TGTGCCAGCAGCCCTTGGGGCGGGGATTACAATGAGCAGTTCTTC. This sequence encodes CASSPWGGDYNEQFF.

The rearrangement uses TRBV10-3 and TRBJ1-2; no clear D gene. Germline CDR1 and CDR2: ENHRY and SYGVKD. V shed 10 bases and J shed 8 bases, with 20 bases lying between them. The CDR3 runs 13 residues. CDR3 coding DNA: TGTGCCACCCGGGGTTCGAGGGAGAGGGGCTACACCTTC. Translating gives CATRGSRERGYTF.

This clone was picked up a small number of times. The V gene is TRBV9, the J gene TRBJ2-1; 9 nucleotides agree with TRBD2. This CDR3 is built from 15 residues. After removal of 2 bases from V and 7 bases from J, the junction contained 7 bases not matched to a gene. CDR1 and CDR2 (germline): SGDLS, YYNGEE. The CDR3 DNA follows: TGTGCCAGCAGCGTGGCGGGGGGGACTGCTAATGAGCAGTTCTTC. Protein sequence: CASSVAGGTANEQFF.

This rearrangement joins TRBV28 to TRBJ1-5, with a possible D match to TRBD1 (6 bases). Trimming removed 5 bases from V and 1 base from J, with 12 bases in between. The CDR3 contains 15 residues. Germline V lookup: CDR1 MDHEN, CDR2 SYDVKM. CDR3 region: CASSVITGSNQPQHF. The CDR3 nucleotides read TGTGCCAGCAGTGTGATCACAGGGAGCAATCAGCCCCAGCATTTT.

This clone has a single count. V and J are TRBV6-1 and TRBJ2-1; 12 nucleotides align to TRBD2. Trimming removed 6 bases from V and 4 bases from J; junction bases left unmatched: 4. Germline V gene lookup returns CDR1 MNHNS and CDR2 SASEGT. CDR3 length: 15 amino acids. The CDR3 is CASRLAGGFYNEQFF. The CDR3 DNA reads TGTGCCAGCAGGCTAGCGGGGGGGTTTTACAATGAGCAGTTCTTC.

This chain uses TRBV30 with TRBJ1-5, with 7 bases that match TRBD1. Germline V gene lookup returns CDR1 GTSNPN and CDR2 SVGIG (reference sequence). The CDR3 is 13 amino acids. Trimming at V came to 5 bases and at J to 2 bases, leaving 3 bases not matched to a gene. The CDR3 sequence is CAWGQDRNQPQHF. DNA of the CDR3: TGTGCCTGGGGACAGGACCGCAATCAGCCCCAGCATTTT.

V and J are TRBV5-4 and TRBJ2-5; 9 bases are a match to TRBD1. The CDR3 loop spans 14 amino acids. Germline trimming cut 4 bases from V and 5 bases from J; bases unmatched to any gene: 6. Germline-derived CDR1 and CDR2 are SGHNT and YYREEE (reference sequence). In DNA form, the CDR3 reads TGTGCCAGCAGCCCCGGGACAGGGAGCGAGACCCAGTACTTC. Its protein is CASSPGTGSETQYF.

This chain uses TRBV5-1 with TRBJ1-2, with TRBD1 as a possible D gene (6 bases). V lost 7 bases and J lost 4, with 14 bases in between. The CDR3 spans 13 residues. Germline CDR1 SGHRS, CDR2 YFSETQ. CDR3 sequence reads: CASGQSHSYGYTF. As DNA, the CDR3 is TGCGCCAGCGGACAGTCCCACTCCTATGGCTACACCTTC.

The rearrangement joins TRBV27 to TRBJ2-3; D is perhaps TRBD1 (5 bases). The CDR3 runs to 15 residues. The germline gives CDR1 MNHEY, CDR2 SMNVEV (reference sequence). Trimming removed 5 bases at V and 4 bases at J, with 16 bases between. The CDR3 coding sequence is TGTGCCAGCAGTCTCTCCCCGTGGGGCGCAGATACGCAGTATTTT. Protein: CASSLSPWGADTQYF.

The V call is TRBV6-5, the J call TRBJ2-7; D uncertain. V was pared by 7 bases and J by 3 bases, with 13 bases between. The CDR3 is 13 amino acids. Germline loops: CDR1 MNHEY, CDR2 SVGAGI. CDR3 amino acids: CASTIPRFYEQYF. The DNA for the CDR3 is TGTGCCAGCACTATACCGAGATTCTACGAGCAGTACTTC.

This chain's CDR3 is CASSEGDYLYNEQFF. The CDR3 coding sequence is TGTGCCAGCAGTGAAGGGGACTATTTATACAATGAGCAGTTCTTC. The V call is TRBV6-1, the J call TRBJ2-1; 7 nucleotides align to TRBD2. This CDR3 is 15 amino acids long. The germline V gene encodes CDR1 MNHNS and CDR2 SASEGT. V trimming: 1 base; J trimming: 4 bases; junction bases outside the gene matches: 4.

A note on this clone: An end of the junction does not agree with germline; a read error may underlie this. The rearrangement uses TRBV25-1 and TRBJ2-7; 11 nucleotides agree with TRBD2. The CDR3 loop spans 18 amino acids. Germline-derived CDR1 and CDR2 are MGHDK and SYGVNS. CDR3 DNA: TGTGCCAGCAGTGACCGGACTAGCGGGCTAGATGGGCTTAGCGAGCAGCACTTC. Translating it yields CASSDRTSGLDGLSEQHF.

This CDR3 is CASSPARGVRYEQYF. The CDR3 region has the DNA TGCGCCAGCAGCCCGGCGCGGGGGGTTCGGTACGAGCAGTACTTC. The chain recombines TRBV5-1 with TRBJ2-7; 8 bases line up with TRBD2. Germline CDR1 is SGHRS and CDR2 is YFSETQ. The CDR3 consists of 15 residues. After removal of 4 bases from V and 4 bases from J, the junction contained 10 bases not matched to a gene.

In nucleotides, the CDR3 is TGTGTCAGCCGATCGGCCCGGCGGGGGAATTCACCCCTCCACTTT. Its translation is CVSRSARRGNSPLHF. This chain connects TRBV7-5 to TRBJ1-6. TRBV7-5 is shown as a pseudogene. CDR3 length equals 15 residues.

The chain uses TRBV11-2 and TRBJ2-5; TRBD2 might be the D (5 bases). Between the trimmed V and J ends, which lost 2 bases and 4 bases, there was a span of 17 bases. This CDR3 has 16 residues. The germline CDR1 and CDR2 sequences are SGHAT and FQNNGV. CDR3 loop: CASSLNRALAGETQYF. The DNA for the CDR3 is TGTGCCAGCAGCTTAAACCGGGCCCTTGCGGGAGAGACCCAGTACTTC.

Concerning this clone: Germline and junction disagree at one end, which may indicate a read error. This chain joins TRBV7-9 and TRBJ2-1, with 7 bases that match TRBD1. The germline V gene has CDR1 SEHNR and CDR2 FQNEAQ (reference sequence). The CDR3 runs to 15 residues. Here the CDR3 reads CSSSSATGYYNEQFF. CDR3 in DNA: TGTTCCAGCAGCTCTGCGACAGGGTACTACAATGAGCAGTTCTTC.

This chain connects TRBV10-2 to TRBJ2-3; tentatively, D is TRBD2 (6 bases). This CDR3 spans 15 amino acids. V was trimmed by 6 bases and J by 0 bases, leaving 13 bases between them. Germline values: CDR1 WSHSY, CDR2 SAAADI. CDR3 nucleotide sequence: TGCGCCAGCAGGGGGGGTAGCGGAAGCACAGATACGCAGTATTTT. It translates to CASRGGSGSTDTQYF.

In regard to this clone: The junction does not match germline at one end; this may be a read error. V and J are TRBV4-1 and TRBJ1-4; possible D gene TRBD1, 5 bases. Germline loops: CDR1 MGHRA, CDR2 YSYEKL. The CDR3 contains 15 residues. Here the CDR3 DNA reads TGTGCCAGCAGCCAAGAGACAGAATTTAATGAAAAACTGTTTTTT. Its protein product is CASSQETEFNEKLFF.

The rearrangement uses TRBV18 and TRBJ1-5; D remains unclear. Germline CDR1 and CDR2: KGHSH and LQKENI. The CDR3 runs 14 residues. V gave up 4 bases and J gave up 0 bases, with 7 bases separating them. The CDR3 region is CASSRGNSNQPQHF. DNA for the CDR3: TGTGCCAGCTCACGCGGTAATAGCAATCAGCCCCAGCATTTT. The entire variable domain, with the rest obtained from reference TRBV18 and TRBJ1-5, is as follows: NAGVMQNPRHLVRRRGQEARLRCSPMKGHSHVYWYRQLPEEGLKFMVYLQKENIIDESGMPKERFSAEFPKEGPSILRIQQVVRGDSAAYFCASSRGNSNQPQHFGDGTRLSIL.

In the case of this clone: In the same sample, other DNA sequences code for this CDR3. The chain couples TRBV10-1 to TRBJ2-7; the D gene is possibly TRBD1 (6 bases). V gave up 2 bases and J gave up 6 bases, with 11 bases separating them. The germline gives CDR1 WNHNN, CDR2 SYGVQD (reference sequence). CDR3 size: 13 residues. The CDR3 DNA is TGCGCCAGCAGTGAGGGACAGAGCGGCGAGCAGTACTTC. This sequence encodes CASSEGQSGEQYF.

The J gene is TRBJ2-7, the V gene TRBV7-2; tentative D call: TRBD2 (6 bases). There are 14 residues in the CDR3. V lost 8 bases and J 0 bases, leaving 14 bases between the germline ends. The germline gives CDR1 SGHTA, CDR2 FQGNSA. The CDR3 reads CASGRAGSSYEQYF. The CDR3 DNA reads TGTGCCAGCGGTAGAGCGGGTTCCTCCTACGAGCAGTACTTC.